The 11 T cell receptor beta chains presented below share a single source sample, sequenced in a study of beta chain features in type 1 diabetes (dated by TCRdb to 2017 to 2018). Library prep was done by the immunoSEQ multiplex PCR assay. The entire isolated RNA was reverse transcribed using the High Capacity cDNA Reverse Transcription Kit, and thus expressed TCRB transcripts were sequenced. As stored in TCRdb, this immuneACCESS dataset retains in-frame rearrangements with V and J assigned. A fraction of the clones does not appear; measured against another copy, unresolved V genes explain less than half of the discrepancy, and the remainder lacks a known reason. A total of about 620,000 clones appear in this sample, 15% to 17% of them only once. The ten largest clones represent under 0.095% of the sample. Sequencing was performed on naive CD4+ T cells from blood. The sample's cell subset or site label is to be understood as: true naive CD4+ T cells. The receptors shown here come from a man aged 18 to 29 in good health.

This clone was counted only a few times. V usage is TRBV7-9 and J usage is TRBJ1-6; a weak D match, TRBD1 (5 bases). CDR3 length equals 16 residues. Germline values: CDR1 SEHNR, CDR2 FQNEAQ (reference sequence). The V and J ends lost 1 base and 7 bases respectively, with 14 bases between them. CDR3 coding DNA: TGTGCCAGCAGCTTAGACTCCCCCGGGGGAAATTCACCCCTCCACTTT. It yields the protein CASSLDSPGGNSPLHF.

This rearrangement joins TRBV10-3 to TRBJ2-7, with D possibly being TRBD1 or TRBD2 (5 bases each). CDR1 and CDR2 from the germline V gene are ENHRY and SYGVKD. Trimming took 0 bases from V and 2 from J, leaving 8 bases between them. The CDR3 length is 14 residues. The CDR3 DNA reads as TGTGCCATCAGTGAGTCGAGAGGGGCCTACGAGCAGTACTTC. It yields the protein CAISESRGAYEQYF.

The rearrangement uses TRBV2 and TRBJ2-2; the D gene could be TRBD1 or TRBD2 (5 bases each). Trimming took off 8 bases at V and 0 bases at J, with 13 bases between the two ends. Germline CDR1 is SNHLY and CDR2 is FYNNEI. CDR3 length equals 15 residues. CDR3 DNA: TGTGCCAGCCGGGCCGTGGGGGCGAACACCGGGGAGCTGTTTTTT. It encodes CASRAVGANTGELFF.

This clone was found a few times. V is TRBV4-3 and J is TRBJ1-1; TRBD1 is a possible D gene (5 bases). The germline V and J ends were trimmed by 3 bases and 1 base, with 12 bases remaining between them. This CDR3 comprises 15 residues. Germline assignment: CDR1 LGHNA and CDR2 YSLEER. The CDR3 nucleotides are TGCGCCAGCAGCCAGGGGGTTTTAGAGAACACTGAAGCTTTCTTT. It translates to CASSQGVLENTEAFF.

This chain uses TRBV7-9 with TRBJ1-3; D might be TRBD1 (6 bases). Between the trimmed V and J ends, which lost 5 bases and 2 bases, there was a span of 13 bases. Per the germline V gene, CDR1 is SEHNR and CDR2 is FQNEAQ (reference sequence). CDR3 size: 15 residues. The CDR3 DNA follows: TGTGCCAGCAGCCCCCAGGGGTGGGCTGGAAACACCATATATTTT. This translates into CASSPQGWAGNTIYF.

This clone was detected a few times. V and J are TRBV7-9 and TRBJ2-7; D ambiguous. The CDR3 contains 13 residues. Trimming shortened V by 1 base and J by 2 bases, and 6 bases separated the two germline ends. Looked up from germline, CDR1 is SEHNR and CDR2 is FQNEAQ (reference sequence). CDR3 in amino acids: CASSLGRTYEQYF. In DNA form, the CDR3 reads TGTGCCAGCAGCTTAGGGCGGACCTACGAGCAGTACTTC.

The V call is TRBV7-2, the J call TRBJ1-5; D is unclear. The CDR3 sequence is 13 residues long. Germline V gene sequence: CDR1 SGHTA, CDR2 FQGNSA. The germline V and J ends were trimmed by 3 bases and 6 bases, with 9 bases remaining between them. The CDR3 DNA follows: TGTGCCAGCAGCTTGGTGGAGTTTCAGCCCCAGCATTTT. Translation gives CASSLVEFQPQHF.

The CDR3 coding sequence is TGTGCCAGCATCTCAACGAGGGGACGGAGAGGGAACACTGAAGCTTTCTTT. The encoded protein is CASISTRGRRGNTEAFF. The gene calls are TRBV25-1 and TRBJ1-1; perhaps TRBD1 as D (5 bases). CDR1 is MGHDK and CDR2 is SYGVNS in the germline V gene. CDR3 size: 17 residues. Trimming cost V 7 bases and J 1 base, with 22 bases left between them.

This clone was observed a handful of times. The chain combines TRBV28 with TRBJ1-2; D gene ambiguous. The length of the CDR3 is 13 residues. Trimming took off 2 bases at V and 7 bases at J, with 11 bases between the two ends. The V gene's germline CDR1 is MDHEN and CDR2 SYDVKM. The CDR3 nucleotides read TGTGCCAGCAGTTTAAGCACCTATAGTGGCTACACCTTC. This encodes CASSLSTYSGYTF.

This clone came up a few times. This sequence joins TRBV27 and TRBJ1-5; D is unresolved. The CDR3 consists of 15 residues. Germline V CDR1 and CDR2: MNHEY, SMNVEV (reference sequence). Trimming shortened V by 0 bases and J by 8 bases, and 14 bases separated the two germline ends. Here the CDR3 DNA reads TGTGCCAGCAGTTTATCCGGGAGTAGTTGGGAGCCCCAGCATTTT. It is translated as CASSLSGSSWEPQHF.

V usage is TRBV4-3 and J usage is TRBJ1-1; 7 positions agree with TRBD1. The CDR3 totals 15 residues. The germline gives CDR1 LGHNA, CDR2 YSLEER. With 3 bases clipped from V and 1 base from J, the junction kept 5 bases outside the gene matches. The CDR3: CASSHRDRANTEAFF. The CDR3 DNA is TGCGCCAGCAGCCACCGAGACAGGGCGAACACTGAAGCTTTCTTT.